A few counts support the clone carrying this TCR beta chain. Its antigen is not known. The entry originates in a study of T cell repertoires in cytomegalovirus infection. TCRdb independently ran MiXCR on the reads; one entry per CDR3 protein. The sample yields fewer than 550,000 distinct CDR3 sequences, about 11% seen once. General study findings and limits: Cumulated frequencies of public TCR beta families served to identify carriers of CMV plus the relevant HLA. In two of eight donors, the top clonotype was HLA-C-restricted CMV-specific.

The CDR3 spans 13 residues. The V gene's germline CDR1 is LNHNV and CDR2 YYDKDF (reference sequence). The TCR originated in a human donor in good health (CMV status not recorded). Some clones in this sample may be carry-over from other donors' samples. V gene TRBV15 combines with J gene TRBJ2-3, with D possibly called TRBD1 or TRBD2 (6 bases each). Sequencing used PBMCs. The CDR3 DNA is TGTGGAGTCGGACAGCGGGGCACAGATACGCAGTATTTT. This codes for CGVGQRGTDTQYF.